Listed here are 32 T cell receptor beta chains from one sample, sequenced in a study of human T cells and chemical hapten exposure (dated by TCRdb to the early 2020s). Interpreted using the paper, the time point label stands for: patch test 1, 2 weeks after DPC sensitization. The sample's treatment or condition, from its label and the paper: therapeutic diphenylcyclopropenone sensitization with weekly scalp DPC. The method behind the library was RACE. Data came from a NextSeq 500. Clones were called with MiXCR by TCRdb after fastp trimmed the public reads at Q25, and only in-frame beta chains were retained. One record per CDR3 amino acid sequence lists the most common genes and DNA. In this sample the table shows tens of thousands of distinct CDR3 sequences, over 9.5% of which occur a single time. In total, the top ten clones hold about 4% of the sample. Sequencing was performed on whole blood, taken in connection with sensitization to the hapten diphenylcyclopropenone (DPC). The source is a woman aged 55-70 years with alopecia areata. Some clones in this sample may be carry-over from other donors' samples.

This clonotype was observed a handful of times. CDR3 sequence (DNA): TGTGCCAGCAGCTTGGGGTTGTCTAGCGGGGCCTACAATGAGCAGTTCTTC. Protein sequence: CASSLGLSSGAYNEQFF. The V call is TRBV11-1, the J call TRBJ2-1, with 9 bases that match TRBD2. CDR3 length: 17 amino acids. CDR1 SGHAT and CDR2 FQDESV come from the germline V gene (reference sequence). The V segment lost 3 bases and the J segment 2 bases; nucleotides outside the gene matches: 8.

This clonotype turned up a few times. V is TRBV10-1 and J is TRBJ2-7; D is perhaps TRBD1 (5 bases). V dropped 7 bases and J dropped 1 base, with 23 bases sitting between them. Per germline, CDR1 WNHNN and CDR2 SYGVQD (reference sequence). The CDR3 consists of 17 residues. This CDR3 is CASKVGWSQGKSYEQYF. The DNA of the CDR3 is TGCGCCAGCAAGGTGGGTTGGAGCCAGGGTAAATCCTACGAGCAGTACTTC.

This clonotype occurred many times. This rearrangement joins TRBV5-1 to TRBJ2-7; 7 bases match TRBD1. The germline gives CDR1 SGHRS, CDR2 YFSETQ. The CDR3 spans 13 residues. V lost 2 bases and J lost 2; bases outside the gene matches: 1. CDR3 amino acids: CASSFGQAYEQYF. Written as DNA, the CDR3 is TGCGCCAGCAGCTTCGGACAGGCCTACGAGCAGTACTTC.

The chain couples TRBV20-1 to TRBJ1-2; maybe TRBD1 (5 bases). V lost 3 bases, J lost 1 base, and 15 bases lay in between. The CDR3 totals 15 residues. Germline V gene sequence: CDR1 DFQATT, CDR2 SNEGSKA (reference sequence). CDR3 in amino acids: CSARGVADLNYGYTF. CDR3 coding DNA: TGCAGTGCTAGGGGGGTCGCCGACCTTAACTATGGCTACACCTTC.

The rearrangement uses TRBV10-3 and TRBJ1-5; D gene ambiguous. From germline, CDR1 is ENHRY and CDR2 SYGVKD. V was trimmed by 7 bases and J by 1 base, leaving 20 bases between them. CDR3 length equals 17 residues. The CDR3 here is CAIKGGGSGDSNQPQHF. The CDR3, as DNA: TGTGCCATCAAAGGTGGCGGCTCCGGAGACAGCAATCAGCCCCAGCATTTT.

This clonotype has more than one count but fewer than ten. The genes are TRBV5-6 and TRBJ2-7, with 10 nucleotides matching TRBD1. CDR3 size: 15 residues. Germline V gene data show CDR1 as SGHDT and CDR2 as YYEEEE. Trimming at V came to 4 bases and at J to 1 base, leaving 5 bases not matched to a gene. Here the CDR3 reads CASSAPGQGSYEQYF. The CDR3 region has the DNA TGTGCCAGCAGCGCACCGGGACAGGGGTCCTACGAGCAGTACTTC.

The rearrangement uses TRBV2 and TRBJ2-5; no reliable D call. Germline V gene sequence: CDR1 SNHLY, CDR2 FYNNEI. V lost 3 bases and J lost 7, with 6 bases in between. CDR3 length: 11 residues. The CDR3 DNA is TGTGCCAGCAGTGATTTGGGGACCCAGTACTTC. Residues: CASSDLGTQYF.

The chain uses TRBV18 and TRBJ1-4; no firm D call. Looked up from germline, CDR1 is KGHSH and CDR2 is LQKENI. The ends were cut back, 8 bases at V and 6 bases at J, with 13 bases in the middle. This CDR3 is 13 amino acids long. The CDR3 DNA reads TGTGCCAGCCAGATTCAGCGAGATGAAAAACTGTTTTTT. Its protein product is CASQIQRDEKLFF.

This CDR3 is CARSTYNRPGGANTEAFF. Written as DNA, the CDR3 is TGTGCCAGAAGCACTTACAATAGACCAGGGGGCGCTAACACTGAAGCTTTCTTT. This chain links TRBV5-3 with TRBJ1-1, with 8 bases aligning to TRBD1. TRBV5-3 carries the ORF label, with uncertain function. The CDR3 length is 18 residues. J lost 2 bases, V lost 4 bases, and 16 bases had no gene match.

The V call is TRBV3-1, the J call TRBJ2-7; D is undetermined. Trimming cost V 2 bases and J 5 bases, with 7 bases left between them. The CDR3 has 12 residues. The V gene's germline CDR1 is LGHDT and CDR2 YNNKEL (reference sequence). CDR3 in amino acids: CASSQSSHEQYF. The CDR3 coding sequence is TGTGCCAGCAGCCAATCTTCCCACGAGCAGTACTTC.

In its sample, this clonotype was seen a few times. J is TRBJ2-3 and V is TRBV7-2; D remains ambiguous. The CDR3 is 14 residues long. Trimming removed 2 bases from V and 0 bases from J, with 6 bases in between. Germline V gene data show CDR1 as SGHTA and CDR2 as FQGNSA. CDR3 residues: CASSLRLSTDTQYF. The CDR3 nucleotides read TGTGCCAGCAGCTTACGCCTAAGCACAGATACGCAGTATTTT.

There are many counts of this clonotype. The V call is TRBV2, the J call TRBJ1-3, with D possibly being TRBD1 (6 bases). The germline V and J ends were trimmed by 6 bases and 2 bases, with 11 bases remaining between them. The CDR3 has 14 amino acids. CDR1 and CDR2 (germline): SNHLY, FYNNEI. The CDR3 spells CASSAGDPGNTIYF. The CDR3 bases are TGTGCCAGCAGCGCAGGGGATCCTGGAAACACCATATATTTT.

This clonotype was observed at least ten times. This chain links TRBV29-1 with TRBJ2-5, with D maybe TRBD2 (5 bases). Between the trimmed V and J ends, which lost 4 bases and 2 bases, there was a span of 8 bases. Germline CDR1 is SQVTM and CDR2 is ANQGSEA. CDR3 length: 12 amino acids. CDR3 DNA: TGCAGCGTTGTAGCGTATCAAGAGACCCAGTACTTC. This translates into CSVVAYQETQYF.

The chain employs TRBV25-1 and TRBJ2-5; no definite D call. The CDR3 length is 14 residues. Germline values: CDR1 MGHDK, CDR2 SYGVNS. V lost 2 bases and J 5 bases, leaving 12 bases between the germline ends. In nucleotides, the CDR3 is TGTGCCAGCAGTGAAAACGGGCGGTCGGAGACCCAGTACTTC. Translated: CASSENGRSETQYF.

The chain employs TRBV27 and TRBJ1-2, with TRBD1 as a possible D gene (5 bases). Germline V gene data show CDR1 as MNHEY and CDR2 as SMNVEV (reference sequence). This CDR3 spans 12 amino acids. The germline V and J ends were trimmed by 11 bases and 2 bases, with 12 bases remaining between them. The CDR3 DNA follows: TGTGCCTCCTCGGGGGACAACTATGGCTACACCTTC. Its protein product is CASSGDNYGYTF.

This clonotype was recorded many times. The V and J genes are TRBV5-1 and TRBJ2-3; D gene unclear. Germline values: CDR1 SGHRS, CDR2 YFSETQ. Trimming removed 3 bases from V and 1 base from J, with 18 bases in between. The CDR3 is made up of 17 amino acids. In DNA form, the CDR3 reads TGCGCCAGCAGCTCGCGGAAGAGCAATTCTGGCACAGATACGCAGTATTTT. Protein product: CASSSRKSNSGTDTQYF.

The chain employs TRBV6-5 and TRBJ2-3, with unresolved D. The germline V and J ends were trimmed by 5 bases and 0 bases, with 12 bases remaining between them. Germline values: CDR1 MNHEY, CDR2 SVGAGI. The CDR3 runs to 15 residues. CDR3 in amino acids: CASSPTAGSTDTQYF. CDR3 sequence (DNA): TGTGCCAGCAGTCCGACCGCAGGTAGCACAGATACGCAGTATTTT.

This clonotype was recorded many times. V usage is TRBV5-6 and J usage is TRBJ2-6; D possibly uses TRBD1 or TRBD2 (6 bases each). The CDR3 has 19 residues. V gave up 4 bases and J gave up 0 bases, with 20 bases separating them. The germline V gene has CDR1 SGHDT and CDR2 YYEEEE. This CDR3 reads CASSSTGRRDFSGANVLTF. The CDR3 bases are TGTGCCAGCAGCAGCACAGGGAGGAGAGATTTCTCTGGGGCCAACGTCCTGACTTTC. The full variable domain, with the rest looked up from reference TRBV5-6 and TRBJ2-6, is DAGVTQSPTHLIKTRGQQVTLRCSPKSGHDTVSWYQQALGQGPQFIFQYYEEEERQRGNFPDRFSGHQFPNYSSELNVNALLLGDSALYLCASSSTGRRDFSGANVLTFGAGSRLTVL.

A remark on this clonotype: A single base separates this from a much larger clone, so it may be a read error. The chain joins TRBV9 to TRBJ2-7; D is unresolved. From germline, CDR1 is SGDLS and CDR2 YYNGEE. V was clipped by 3 bases and J by 0 bases, with 10 bases between them. There are 14 residues in the CDR3. Written as DNA, the CDR3 is TGTGCCAGCAGCGCGAGCGAGGACTCCTACGAGCAGTACTTC. Encoded protein: CASSASEDSYEQYF.

This clonotype was found many times. V is TRBV12-3 or TRBV12-4 and J is TRBJ1-2; 9 nucleotides agree with TRBD1. V gave up 8 bases and J gave up 5 bases; unmatched junction bases: 9. The CDR3 totals 14 residues. CDR3 sequence: CASRRGQGQYGYTF. The DNA for the CDR3 is TGTGCCAGCCGCCGGGGACAGGGTCAATATGGCTACACCTTC.

This clonotype came up many times. This chain links TRBV7-3 with TRBJ1-1, with D perhaps TRBD1 (5 bases). This CDR3 spans 15 amino acids. CDR1 is SGHTA, CDR2 FQGTGA, per germline. V lost 0 bases and J lost 1, with 9 bases in between. The CDR3 protein is CASSLTAGRNTEAFF. CDR3 nucleotides: TGTGCCAGCAGCTTAACGGCAGGGCGGAACACTGAAGCTTTCTTT.

This clonotype was detected a few times. The V and J genes are TRBV7-6 and TRBJ2-5, with D tentatively TRBD2 (6 bases). CDR3 size: 15 residues. Trimming left V 4 bases short and J 2 bases short, with 14 bases between. Germline CDR1 is SGHVS and CDR2 is FNYEAQ. The CDR3 here is CASSSYSGVQETQYF. In nucleotides, the CDR3 is TGTGCCAGCAGCTCTTACTCGGGGGTTCAAGAGACCCAGTACTTC. Full variable domain (outside the CDR3, taken from reference TRBV7-6 and TRBJ2-5): GAGVSQSPRYKVTKRGQDVALRCDPISGHVSLYWYRQALGQGPEFLTYFNYEAQQDKSGLPNDRFSAERPEGSISTLTIQRTEQRDSAMYRCASSSYSGVQETQYFGPGTRLLVL.

This clonotype was seen ten or more times. The V call is TRBV6-5, the J call TRBJ2-1, with D possibly being TRBD2 (5 bases). This CDR3 has 15 amino acids. The germline gives CDR1 MNHEY, CDR2 SVGAGI. The V and J ends lost 5 bases and 0 bases respectively, with 11 bases between them. The CDR3: CASSQTKSSYNEQFF. As DNA, the CDR3 is TGTGCCAGCAGTCAGACTAAAAGCTCCTACAATGAGCAGTTCTTC.

The chain employs TRBV12-3 or TRBV12-4 and TRBJ2-1; 13 positions match TRBD2. Unmatched junction bases numbered 8, after V lost 5 bases and J lost 7 bases. The CDR3 spans 16 residues. CDR3 coding DNA: TGTGCCAGCAGTAAAGCCGGGACTAGCGGGGTTAATGAGCAGTTCTTC. It specifies CASSKAGTSGVNEQFF.

This clonotype was counted many times. The chain is built from TRBV12-3 or TRBV12-4 and TRBJ1-3; the D gene is possibly TRBD1 (5 bases). V was clipped by 3 bases and J by 7 bases, with 10 bases between them. This CDR3 is built from 13 residues. The CDR3 spells CASSLGGTNTIYF. The CDR3 region has the DNA TGTGCCAGCAGTTTGGGAGGGACGAACACCATATATTTT.

J is TRBJ2-7 and V is TRBV12-3 or TRBV12-4; perhaps TRBD2 as D (6 bases). V lost 6 bases to trimming and J lost 5 bases, with 17 bases between them. The CDR3 sequence is 14 residues long. In DNA, the CDR3 is TGTGCCAGCAGCCGCCCGGGGGAATTGAACGAGCAGTACTTC. Protein product: CASSRPGELNEQYF.

This clonotype showed up many times. The rearrangement links TRBV12-3 or TRBV12-4 to TRBJ2-1; 7 bases are shared with TRBD1. The CDR3 covers 15 residues. J lost 7 bases, V lost 5 bases, and 11 bases had no gene match. The CDR3: CASSTRQGRSNEQFF. Here the CDR3 DNA reads TGTGCCAGCAGTACTCGACAGGGCCGCTCTAATGAGCAGTTCTTC.

The chain recombines TRBV5-1 with TRBJ2-7, with D perhaps matching TRBD2 (7 bases). Germline V gives CDR1 SGHRS, CDR2 YFSETQ. V lost 4 bases and J lost 2, with 22 bases in between. This CDR3 has 17 amino acids. The CDR3 sequence is CASSRVLGGPGTYEQYF. The CDR3 region has the DNA TGCGCCAGCAGCCGGGTCTTGGGGGGGCCCGGGACCTACGAGCAGTACTTC.

The V gene is TRBV20-1, the J gene TRBJ1-1; D perhaps matches TRBD1 (5 bases). The germline gives CDR1 DFQATT, CDR2 SNEGSKA (reference sequence). CDR3 length: 15 amino acids. V was shortened by 5 bases and J by 1 base, with 17 bases between the two germline ends. The CDR3 DNA reads TGCAGTGCTTCCCCCCCCGGGGCGAGGAACACTGAAGCTTTCTTT. This codes for CSASPPGARNTEAFF.

CDR3 residues: CASSLIQGMNTEAFF. The CDR3 nucleotides read TGTGCCAGCAGTCTCATACAGGGGATGAACACTGAAGCTTTCTTT. The gene calls are TRBV12-3 or TRBV12-4 and TRBJ1-1, with 7 bases matching TRBD1. V dropped 5 bases and J dropped 0; count of bases not matched to a gene: 6. The CDR3 runs to 15 residues.

This clonotype was found many times. The chain employs TRBV2 and TRBJ1-6, with TRBD1 matching 8 bases. The trim removed 8 bases at V and 5 bases at J, leaving 11 bases unmatched. The CDR3 has 16 residues. CDR1 and CDR2 (germline): SNHLY, FYNNEI. This CDR3 is CASLADRATDNSPLHF. CDR3 nucleotides: TGTGCCAGCCTTGCGGACAGGGCAACAGATAATTCACCCCTCCACTTT. Full variable domain (remainder filled in from reference TRBV2 and TRBJ1-6): EPEVTQTPSHQVTQMGQEVILRCVPISNHLYFYWYRQILGQKVEFLVSFYNNEISEKSEIFDDQFSVERPDGSNFTLKIRSTKLEDSAMYFCASLADRATDNSPLHFGNGTRLTVT.

This clonotype showed up many times. The chain links TRBV18 to TRBJ1-5, with D hard to call. The CDR3 is 13 amino acids. Germline V gene sequence: CDR1 KGHSH, CDR2 LQKENI. V lost 1 base and J lost 7, with 8 bases in between. CDR3 loop: CASSPLKQQPQHF. The CDR3 bases are TGTGCCAGCTCACCACTCAAGCAGCAGCCCCAGCATTTT.